The T cell receptor beta chain under discussion was sequenced for a study of shared clonotypes between healthy human individuals. Overall study: Serving as donors were two women and a few men, whose ages spanned 18 to 49. General study points: Across subsets, estimated richness was generally greater for naive than for memory populations. The generation probabilities recorded for non-shared clonotypes fell below those of clonotypes shared by all four donors.

In replicate PCRs of sorted subsets, about 220 ng DNA, 29,000 or so T cell genomes, was used. Here immunoSEQ multiplex PCR was the method, and the copy in TCRdb shows in-frame clones only, minus some. The data contain 1,400,000 or so clones, approximately 98.5% of them seen just once; the ten biggest clones take up under 0.45%. CDR3 length: 16 amino acids. Germline CDR1 reads SGHNT; CDR2 reads YYREEE (reference sequence). After removal of 4 bases from V and 7 bases from J, the junction contained 12 bases not matched to a gene. Notes on this clone: The antigen remains undetermined.

This clonotype was obtained from a man aged 30 to 45 in good health. The rearrangement joins TRBV5-4 to TRBJ2-1; 9 bases line up with TRBD2. The sample taken for sequencing was naive CD4+ T cells sorted from blood. Subset: CD45RA+ positively selected. CDR3 sequence (DNA): TGTGCCAGCAGCCTTGGTAGCGGGAGAGTGGGAAATGAGCAGTTCTTC. It specifies CASSLGSGRVGNEQFF.